Sequencing of this T cell receptor (beta chain) was carried out in a study of PD-1 blockade in classical Hodgkin lymphoma. V lost 1 base and J lost 7, with 9 bases in between. This CDR3 has 13 amino acids. Germline CDR1 reads SGHDT; CDR2 reads YYEEEE. Libraries were prepared by immunoSEQ multiplex PCR; TCRdb keeps only in-frame clonotypes and omits some of them. Of approximately 58,000 clones listed, about 91% are singletons. Each patient experienced a relapse that followed autologous stem cell transplantation, and brentuximab vedotin exposure varied. The sample was peripheral blood mononuclear cells (PBMCs), taken before the second cycle of nivolumab. The chain is built from TRBV5-6 and TRBJ1-5; D is uncertain. The TCR comes from a human donor with classical Hodgkin lymphoma. As DNA, the CDR3 is TGTGCCAGCAGCTTGTACAGCGGACAGCCCCAGCATTTT. Its protein product is CASSLYSGQPQHF. Full variable domain (remainder filled in from reference TRBV5-6 and TRBJ1-5): DAGVTQSPTHLIKTRGQQVTLRCSPKSGHDTVSWYQQALGQGPQFIFQYYEEEERQRGNFPDRFSGHQFPNYSSELNVNALLLGDSALYLCASSLYSGQPQHFGDGTRLSIL.